The entry below gives a single T cell receptor (beta chain) sequence along with its context. Its antigen is still unknown. One base away there is no much larger clone; base qualities are not given. The cohort consisted of 670 or so healthy bone marrow donors. At the time of sampling, all cohort members were nominally healthy, though unrecorded immune exposures were likely present. The donor was CMV seropositive and belonged to the group of 250 to 300 seropositive cohort members. Every donor gave a peripheral blood sample, and the peripheral blood mononuclear cells from that sample were used for TCR beta sequencing. The Qiagen DNeasy Blood Extraction Kit was used to extract genomic DNA from the blood cell samples. Library preparation used the immunoSEQ multiplex PCR assay. For the multiplex PCR, a mixture combining 60 forward primers for TCR Vbeta segments and 13 reverse primers for TCR Jbeta segments was used. The CDR3 region of rearranged TCR beta genes was amplified from genomic DNA by a multiplex PCR assay. The amplified TCR beta libraries were sequenced on the Illumina HiSeq System as 87-base-pair reads. As for the original processing: Across the 500 to 700 repertoires, a later analysis counted about 81 million unique TCR beta chains, 9 million to 14 million of which were shared by at least two donors. A nearest-neighbor algorithm error-corrected the raw reads and collapsed the reads into unique sequences, merging closely related sequences to remove PCR and sequencing errors. To assign V, D and J gene segments, CDR3 sequences were aligned to IMGT reference sequences. Each retained sequence needed at least a six-nucleotide match to both a V gene segment and a J gene segment. Rearrangements were classified as productive when the CDR3 lacked stop codons and remained in frame with V and J, and all other rearrangements were classified as non-productive. Following IMGT convention, CDR3 was defined as the stretch from the second conserved V-encoded cysteine up to the conserved J-encoded phenylalanine. The earlier analysis of about 570 of the donors excluded any sequence lacking an unambiguous match to a single V gene segment. An earlier analysis of several hundred of the donors classified V segments as functional when productive rearrangements were above 56.7% and as segregating when the standard deviation between donors was above 5%. A statistical classification framework was built to diagnose cytomegalovirus status from the catalog of TCR beta chain sequences. In a later analysis, V and J genes were assigned by comparing TCR nucleotide sequences against IMGT/GENE-DB human TR gene sequences. The TCRdist pipeline was used in a later analysis to assign CDR3 sequences and most-parsimonious VDJ recombination scenarios. In a later analysis, every TCR beta chain was defined by the combination of its CDR3 amino acid sequence and its V-gene family, and reads without a unique V-gene family were dropped. As a way to deal with suspected cross-contamination and a sequencing artifact, a later analysis dropped roughly 600 nucleotide sequences that were highly shared and had low generation probability. In a later analysis, a clonal expansion index for each public chain was calculated from normalized within-repertoire ranks of inferred template counts. A later analysis computed generation probabilities with a VDJ recombination model fitted to out-of-frame rearrangements, and checked the results against IGoR. Hypergeometric tests were used in a later analysis to score TCR-TCR, TCR-HLA and TCR-CMV co-occurrence, with a repertoire-size bias correction applied to the TCR pairs. In a later analysis, false discovery rates were estimated by permuting HLA or CMV assignments 20 times. In a later analysis, co-occurring TCRs were grouped using DBSCAN, and TCRdist sequence similarity was added for clustering within HLA-allele-positive subsets. For co-occurrence clustering, repertoires with fewer than 30,000 or more than 120,000 public chains were excluded, along with 4 to 6 repertoires with anomalous nucleotide sharing. Not all clones reach the TCRdb copy of this immuneACCESS table, which keeps in-frame sequences only. Checked studies attribute under half of the gap to unresolved V genes and leave the rest unexplained. V and J calls and clone size are those listed in that table; D and trimming were worked out from the DNA. Present in this sample are 45,000 to 65,000 clones, 70% to 85% of which were seen just once. Jointly, the top ten make up around 21% of the sample.

V is trimmed back by 3 bases and J by 2 bases, and the junction contains 2 bases that no gene match accounts for. In the germline V gene, CDR1 corresponds to SNHLY and CDR2 to FYNNEI. CDR3 length: 15 amino acids, cysteine to phenylalanine. Only CDR3 DNA is held: 45 bases, read in frame from base 1. This specimen comes from a study of cytomegalovirus exposure and HLA in healthy donors (dated by TCRdb to the late 2010s). Describing the broader study: According to an earlier analysis of around 600 of the donors, some 170 million T cells yielded 90 million to 140 million unique TCR beta sequences and about 300 Gb of sequence data. An early release covering over 500 HLA-typed donors comprised approximately 290 gigabases of sequencing data and 85 million to 100 million unique TCR sequences. Of the roughly 400 genotyped donors, approximately 83% fell in the genetic ancestry cluster associated with self-reported Caucasian donors. The study was designed to test whether signatures of past pathogen exposure could be identified by cataloging public T cell receptors. Using immunosequencing, the study profiled T cell repertoires from about 650 subjects and related those repertoires to cytomegalovirus serostatus. A separate validation cohort of more than 100 different subjects was used in addition to the roughly 720-subject first cohort. To predict cytomegalovirus infection status, the study combined high-throughput TCR immunosequencing, statistical association of individual TCRs with disease status, and machine learning. A later analysis re-analyzed previously published TCR beta repertoires from 660 or so donors and added high-resolution HLA genotyping to study TCR occurrence patterns. Rather than drawing on any new phenotypic data, the later analysis identified candidate immune exposures from TCR beta sequences and the way those sequences occurred across donors. To decide whether each TCR beta V gene segment behaved as functional or pseudogenic, an earlier analysis of over 500 of the donors relied on high-throughput TCR beta sequencing. Donor age, sex, ethnicity and CMV serostatus were compiled alongside the repertoire data. A later genetic analysis used genome-wide SNP genotypes for about 55% of the 666 donors, treating that subset as a discovery cohort. Every discovery cohort repertoire had been produced on one sequencing platform. Both class I and class II loci were covered by HLA typing, at four-digit resolution. The number of typed donors differed by locus: about 620-630 for A, B, C, DRB1 and DQB1; some 500 for DQA1; 606 for DPA1; and roughly 470 for DPB1. About five DR-DQ haplotypes were treated as single units for association and clustering because of strong linkage in the cohort. On average, roughly 250,000 unique TCR beta nucleotide sequences were sequenced per donor among 398 genotyped donors of the cohort, with 15% to 20% of those sequences being non-productive.

Here is what the overall study found, with its caveats: Assigning TCR associations to individual alleles was difficult when HLA alleles, especially DR and DQ, strongly co-occurred. According to a later analysis, most CMV-associated TCR beta chains appeared to be HLA-restricted, and the HLA associations seemed to be driven largely by CMV exposure. V-gene and J-gene trimming of TCR beta chains was associated with a missense DCLRE1C variant in a later genetic analysis, and the association was replicated in an independent cohort. Only TCR beta chains were sequenced in this cohort, and the absence of alpha or paired-chain data limited detectable features. Some IMGT-functional V segments, including TRBV6-2 and TRBV6-3, could not be distinguished by the 87-base-pair reads and were therefore excluded. In a later analysis, 16,951 TCR beta sequences were associated with specific HLA alleles at a false discovery rate of 0.05. A later analysis found that TCR association rates varied across HLA loci, with DRB1 alleles showing the most associated TCRs and HLA-C alleles the fewest. In a later analysis, HLA-associated TCR beta chains were found to be more clonally expanded and to have lower generation probabilities than equally common non-associated chains. A further reported finding was that TCR beta sequences accurately predicted the HLA-A and HLA-B alleles for most subjects in the first cohort. The only immune exposure information available for the cohort was CMV serostatus. Compared with the 666-donor mean, donors in an Asian-associated ancestry cluster had fewer N-insertions in productive TCRs, according to a later genetic analysis. A few of the identified cytomegalovirus-associated TCR beta chains were confirmed in vitro to be specific for cytomegalovirus antigens. A total of roughly 160 TCR beta chains were listed by the study as associated with cytomegalovirus. HLA typing was unavailable for some donors at each locus, so association tests used only the typed subset. The sequencing pipeline was judged likely to have produced a cluster of highly shared sequence variants as a technical artifact. It was suggested by the authors that the approach could potentially be generalized to other disease states and immunological phenotypes. Roughly uniform sequencing depth across donors was assumed in presence/absence analyses, although this assumption may not hold. Several of the top co-occurrence clusters appeared to be linked to parvovirus B19, influenza, CMV and Epstein-Barr virus, according to a later analysis. While some public TCRs were present in many individuals, most TCR sequences turned up only very rarely across donors. The earlier analysis of approximately 560 of the donors excluded around 17 rarely observed V segments, including chromosome 9 orphons, because counts were too low. The classifier was reported to diagnose cytomegalovirus status with high specificity and sensitivity in both the original cohort and the validation cohort. Linkage disequilibrium might explain the correlated functional status among segregating V segments, but an unknown experimental factor could not be ruled out. An earlier analysis of around 500 of the donors showed that most TCR beta V segments appeared in productive rearrangements either about 90% or about 30% of the time, which broadly matched IMGT annotations.

The rearrangement joined TRBV2 to TRBJ2-5; TRBD2 matches 11 bases in the middle. Sequenced: PBMCs. The clonotype originates from a woman aged 45-60 years in good health and CMV-seropositive. The CDR3 protein is CASSDIAGGQETQYF. At the DNA level, the sequence is TGTGCCAGCAGTGATATAGCGGGGGGGCAAGAGACCCAGTACTTC. This CDR3, with the reference TRBV2 and TRBJ2-5 proteins standing in past its ends, gives the full variable domain EPEVTQTPSHQVTQMGQEVILRCVPISNHLYFYWYRQILGQKVEFLVSFYNNEISEKSEIFDDQFSVERPDGSNFTLKIRSTKLEDSAMYFCASSDIAGGQETQYFGPGTRLLVL.